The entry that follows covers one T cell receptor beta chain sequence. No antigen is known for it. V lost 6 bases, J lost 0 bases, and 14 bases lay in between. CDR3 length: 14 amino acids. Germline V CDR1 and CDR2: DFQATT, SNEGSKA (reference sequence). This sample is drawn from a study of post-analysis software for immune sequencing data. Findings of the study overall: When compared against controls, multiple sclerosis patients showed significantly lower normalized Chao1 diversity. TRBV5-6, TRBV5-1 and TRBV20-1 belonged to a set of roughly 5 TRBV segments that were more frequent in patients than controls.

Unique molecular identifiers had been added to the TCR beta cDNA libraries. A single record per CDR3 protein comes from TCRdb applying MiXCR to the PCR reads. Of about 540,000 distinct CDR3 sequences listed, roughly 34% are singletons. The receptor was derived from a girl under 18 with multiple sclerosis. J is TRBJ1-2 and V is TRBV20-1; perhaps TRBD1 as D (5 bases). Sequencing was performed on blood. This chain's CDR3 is CSAGGGDPNYGYTF. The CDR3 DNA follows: TGCAGTGCGGGGGGAGGGGACCCTAACTATGGCTACACCTTC.